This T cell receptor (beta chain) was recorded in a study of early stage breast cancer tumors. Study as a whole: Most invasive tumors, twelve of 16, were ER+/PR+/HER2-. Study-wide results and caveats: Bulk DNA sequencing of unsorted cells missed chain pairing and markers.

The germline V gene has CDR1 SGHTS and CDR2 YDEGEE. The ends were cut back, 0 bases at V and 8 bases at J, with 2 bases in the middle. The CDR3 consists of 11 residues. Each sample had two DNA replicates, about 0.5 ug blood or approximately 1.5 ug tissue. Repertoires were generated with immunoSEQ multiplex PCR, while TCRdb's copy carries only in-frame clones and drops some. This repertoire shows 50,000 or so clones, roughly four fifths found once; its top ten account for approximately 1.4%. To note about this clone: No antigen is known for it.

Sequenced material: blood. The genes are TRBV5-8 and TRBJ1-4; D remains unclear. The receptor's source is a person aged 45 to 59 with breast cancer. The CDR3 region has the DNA TGTGCCAGCAGCTTGGTAGAAAAACTGTTTTTT. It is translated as CASSLVEKLFF.